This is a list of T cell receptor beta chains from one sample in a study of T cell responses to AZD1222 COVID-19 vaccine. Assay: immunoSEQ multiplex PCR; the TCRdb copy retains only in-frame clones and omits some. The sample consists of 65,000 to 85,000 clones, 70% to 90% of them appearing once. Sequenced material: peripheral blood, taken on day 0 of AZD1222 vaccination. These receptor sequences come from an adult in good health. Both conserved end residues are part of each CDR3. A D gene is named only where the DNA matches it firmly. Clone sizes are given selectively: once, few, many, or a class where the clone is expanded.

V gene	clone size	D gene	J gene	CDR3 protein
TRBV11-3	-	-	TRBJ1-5	CASSVGARWDF
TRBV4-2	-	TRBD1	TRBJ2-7	CASSRGTDSYYEQYF
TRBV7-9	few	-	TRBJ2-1	CASSAGTSNGGEQFF
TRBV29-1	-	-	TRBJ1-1	CSVRKDRNTEAFF
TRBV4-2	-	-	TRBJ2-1	CASSQDGYNEQFF
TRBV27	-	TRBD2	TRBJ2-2	CASSFGGGTGELFF
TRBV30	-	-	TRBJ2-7	CAWGNGAYEQYF
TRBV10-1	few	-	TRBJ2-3	CASSALTGIVRTDTQYF
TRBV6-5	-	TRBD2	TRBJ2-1	CASYPGGRFDEQFF
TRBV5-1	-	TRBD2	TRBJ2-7	CASSFGTSGYYEQYF
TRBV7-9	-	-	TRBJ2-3	CASSLDTQYF
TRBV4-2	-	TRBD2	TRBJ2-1	CASSGLAGRSEQFF
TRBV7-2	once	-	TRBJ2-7	CASRDSRGWEQYF
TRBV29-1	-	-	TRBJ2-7	CSAKTSYEQYF
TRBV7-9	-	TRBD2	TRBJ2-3	CASSLSPASGRTDTQYF
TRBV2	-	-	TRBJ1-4	CASRRKVPGRGKLFF